This T cell receptor (beta chain) was captured by sequencing in a study of STAT5B mutations in CD4+ large granular lymphocyte leukemia. Study-level findings and limits: Data were not HLA-matched across samples. TRBV06-family usage was enriched in top patient clones (8/27) versus controls (2/35).

Clones were sequenced by immunoSEQ multiplex PCR, and TCRdb holds only the in-frame ones, with some missing. The table includes under 40,000 clones, roughly 70% detected once. Germline V CDR1 and CDR2: SNHLY, FYNNEI. The CDR3 is 14 residues long. V gave up 4 bases and J gave up 4 bases; unmatched junction bases: 6. Concerning this clone: As yet, its antigen is unknown.

The TCR originated in a human donor in good health. The source material was CD4+ T cells from blood buffy coats. This sequence joins TRBV2 and TRBJ1-2; 7 positions match TRBD1. The CDR3: CASSARRDSYGYTF. The CDR3 DNA reads TGTGCCAGCAGTGCCCGCCGGGACAGCTATGGCTACACCTTC.